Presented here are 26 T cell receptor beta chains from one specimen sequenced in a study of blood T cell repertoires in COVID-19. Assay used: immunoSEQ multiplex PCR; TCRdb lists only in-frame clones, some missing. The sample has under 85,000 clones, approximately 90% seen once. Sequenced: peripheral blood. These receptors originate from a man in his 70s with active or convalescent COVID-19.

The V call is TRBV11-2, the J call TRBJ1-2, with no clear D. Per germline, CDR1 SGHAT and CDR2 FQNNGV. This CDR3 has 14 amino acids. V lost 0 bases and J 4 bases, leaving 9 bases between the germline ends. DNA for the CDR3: TGTGCCAGCAGCTTAGACCCCCCGGGCTATGGCTACACCTTC. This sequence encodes CASSLDPPGYGYTF.

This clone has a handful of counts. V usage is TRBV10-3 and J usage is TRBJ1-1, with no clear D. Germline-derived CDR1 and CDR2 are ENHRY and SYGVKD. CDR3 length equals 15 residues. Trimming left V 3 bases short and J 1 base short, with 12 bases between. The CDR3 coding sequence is TGTGCCATCAGTGACGAGGGCAGGAAGAACACTGAAGCTTTCTTT. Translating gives CAISDEGRKNTEAFF.

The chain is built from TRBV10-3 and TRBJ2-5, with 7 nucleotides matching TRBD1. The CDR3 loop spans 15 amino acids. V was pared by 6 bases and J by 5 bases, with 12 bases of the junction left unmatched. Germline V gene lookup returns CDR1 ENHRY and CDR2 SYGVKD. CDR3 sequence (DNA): TGTGCCATCAGCCCAGGACAGGTCCATACGGAGACCCAGTACTTC. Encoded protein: CAISPGQVHTETQYF.

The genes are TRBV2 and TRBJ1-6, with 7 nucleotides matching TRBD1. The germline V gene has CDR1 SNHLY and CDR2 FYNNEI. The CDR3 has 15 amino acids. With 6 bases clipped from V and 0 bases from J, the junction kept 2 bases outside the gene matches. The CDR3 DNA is TGTGCCAGCAGGGACAGGAGCTCCTATAATTCACCCCTCCACTTT. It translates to CASRDRSSYNSPLHF.

This CDR3 reads CSASGGWENTEAFF. The DNA of the CDR3 is TGCAGCGCCAGCGGAGGTTGGGAGAACACTGAAGCTTTCTTT. The rearrangement uses TRBV29-1 and TRBJ1-1; no reliable D call. Per germline, CDR1 SQVTM and CDR2 ANQGSEA. With 7 bases removed from V and 1 base from J, the gap between germline ends came to 16 bases. The CDR3 sequence is 14 residues long.

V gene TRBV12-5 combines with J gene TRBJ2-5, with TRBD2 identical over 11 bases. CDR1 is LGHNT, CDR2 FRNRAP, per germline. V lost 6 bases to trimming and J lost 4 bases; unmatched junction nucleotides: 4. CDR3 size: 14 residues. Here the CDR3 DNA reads TGTGCTAGTGGCGTAGCGGGAGGGCCAGAGACCCAGTACTTC. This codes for CASGVAGGPETQYF.

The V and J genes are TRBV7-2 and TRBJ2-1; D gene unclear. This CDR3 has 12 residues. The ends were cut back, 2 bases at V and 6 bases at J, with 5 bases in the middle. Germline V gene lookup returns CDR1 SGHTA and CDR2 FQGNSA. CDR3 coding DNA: TGTGCCAGCAGCTTATTCTCCAATGAGCAGTTCTTC. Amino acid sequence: CASSLFSNEQFF.

The CDR3 sequence is CASSRRTEIYGYTF. The CDR3 DNA reads as TGTGCCAGCAGCCGTCGGACAGAGATCTATGGCTACACCTTC. The chain has TRBV3-1 (or the pseudogene TRBV3-2) and TRBJ1-2; D may be TRBD1 (6 bases). Germline-derived CDR1 and CDR2 are LGHDT and YNNKEL (reference sequence). V was cut by 4 bases and J by 4 bases, with 13 bases left in between. The CDR3 length is 14 residues.

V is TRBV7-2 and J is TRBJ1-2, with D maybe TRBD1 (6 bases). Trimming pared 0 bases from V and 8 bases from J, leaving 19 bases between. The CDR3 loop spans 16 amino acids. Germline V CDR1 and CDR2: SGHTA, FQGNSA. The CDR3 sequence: CASSLAHGTPLEGYTF. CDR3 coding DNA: TGTGCCAGCAGCTTAGCGCACGGGACACCCCTAGAGGGCTACACCTTC. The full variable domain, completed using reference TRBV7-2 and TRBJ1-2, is GAGVSQSPSNKVTEKGKDVELRCDPISGHTALYWYRQSLGQGLEFLIYFQGNSAPDKSGLPSDRFSAERTGGSVSTLTIQRTQQEDSAVYLCASSLAHGTPLEGYTFGSGTRLTVV.

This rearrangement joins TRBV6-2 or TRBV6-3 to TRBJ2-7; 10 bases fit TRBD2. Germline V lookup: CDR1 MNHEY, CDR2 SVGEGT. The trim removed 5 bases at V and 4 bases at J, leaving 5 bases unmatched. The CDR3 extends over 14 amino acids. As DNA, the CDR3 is TGTGCCAGCAGTCTAGCGGGAGCGGGGTACGAGCAGTACTTC. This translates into CASSLAGAGYEQYF.

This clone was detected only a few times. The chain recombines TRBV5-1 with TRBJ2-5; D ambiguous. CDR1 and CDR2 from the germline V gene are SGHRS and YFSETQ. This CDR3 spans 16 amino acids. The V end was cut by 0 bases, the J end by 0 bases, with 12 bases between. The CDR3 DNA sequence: TGCGCCAGCAGCTTGGGTGTGCGGAGAAACCAAGAGACCCAGTACTTC. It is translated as CASSLGVRRNQETQYF. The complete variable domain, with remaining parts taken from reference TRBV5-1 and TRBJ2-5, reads KAGVTQTPRYLIKTRGQQVTLSCSPISGHRSVSWYQQTPGQGLQFLFEYFSETQRNKGNFPGRFSGRQFSNSRSEMNVSTLELGDSALYLCASSLGVRRNQETQYFGPGTRLLVL.

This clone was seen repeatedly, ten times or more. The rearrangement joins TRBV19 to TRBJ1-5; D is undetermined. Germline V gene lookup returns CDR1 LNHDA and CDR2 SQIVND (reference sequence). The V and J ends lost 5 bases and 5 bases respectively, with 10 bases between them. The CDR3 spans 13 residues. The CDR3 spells CASSATADQPQHF. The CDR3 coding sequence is TGTGCCAGTAGTGCAACAGCGGATCAGCCCCAGCATTTT.

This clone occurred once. CDR3 residues: CASSRTSGSPGSYEQYF. CDR3 in DNA: TGTGCCAGCAGCCGGACTAGCGGGAGCCCCGGCTCCTACGAGCAGTACTTC. V and J are TRBV9 and TRBJ2-7, with 13 positions matching TRBD2. Trimming cost V 4 bases and J 0 bases; bases outside gene matches: 7. The CDR3 extends over 17 amino acids. Germline V gene sequence: CDR1 SGDLS, CDR2 YYNGEE.

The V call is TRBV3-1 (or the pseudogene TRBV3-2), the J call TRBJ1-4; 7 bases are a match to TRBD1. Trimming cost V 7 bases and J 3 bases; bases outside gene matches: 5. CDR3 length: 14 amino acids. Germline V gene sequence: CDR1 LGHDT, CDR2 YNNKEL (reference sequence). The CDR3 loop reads CASKGGTANEKLFF. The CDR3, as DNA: TGTGCCAGCAAAGGCGGGACAGCTAATGAAAAACTGTTTTTT.

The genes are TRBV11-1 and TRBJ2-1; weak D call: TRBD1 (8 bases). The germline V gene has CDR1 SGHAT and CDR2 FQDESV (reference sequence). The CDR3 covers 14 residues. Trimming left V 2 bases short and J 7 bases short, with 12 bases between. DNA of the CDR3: TGTGCCAGCAGCTTACAACAGGGGGGGAATGAGCAGTTCTTC. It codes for CASSLQQGGNEQFF.

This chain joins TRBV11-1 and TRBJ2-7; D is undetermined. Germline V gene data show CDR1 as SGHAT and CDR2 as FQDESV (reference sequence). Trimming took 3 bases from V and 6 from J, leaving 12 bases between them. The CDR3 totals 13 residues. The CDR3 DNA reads TGTGCCAGCAGCTTTGCCAGAACCCTCGAGCAGTACTTC. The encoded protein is CASSFARTLEQYF.

Written as DNA, the CDR3 is TGTGCCAGCAGCCCACCTGATGGCCCGAAGGGGACTCCGAACACCGGGGAGCTGTTTTTT. It is translated as CASSPPDGPKGTPNTGELFF. This chain joins TRBV21-1 and TRBJ2-2; the D segment call TRBD2 is taken from the table without a DNA check. TRBV21-1 is a listed pseudogene. The CDR3 sequence is 20 residues long.

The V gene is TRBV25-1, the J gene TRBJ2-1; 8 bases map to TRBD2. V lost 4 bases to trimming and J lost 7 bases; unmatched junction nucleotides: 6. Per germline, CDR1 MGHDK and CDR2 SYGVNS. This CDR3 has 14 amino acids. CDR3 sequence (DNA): TGTGCCAGCAGTGGAGGATCGGGAGGGAATGAGCAGTTCTTC. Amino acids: CASSGGSGGNEQFF.

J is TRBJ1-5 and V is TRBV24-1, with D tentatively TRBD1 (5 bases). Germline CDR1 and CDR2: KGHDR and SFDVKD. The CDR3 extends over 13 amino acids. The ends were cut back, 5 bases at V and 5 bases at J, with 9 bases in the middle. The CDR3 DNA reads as TGTGCCACCAGTGGCGGCAGGGATCAGCCCCAGCATTTT. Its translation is CATSGGRDQPQHF.

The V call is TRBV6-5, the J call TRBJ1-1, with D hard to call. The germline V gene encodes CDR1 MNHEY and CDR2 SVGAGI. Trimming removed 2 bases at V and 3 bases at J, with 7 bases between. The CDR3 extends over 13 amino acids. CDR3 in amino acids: CASSYIGYTEAFF. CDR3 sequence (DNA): TGTGCCAGCAGTTACATTGGCTACACTGAAGCTTTCTTT.

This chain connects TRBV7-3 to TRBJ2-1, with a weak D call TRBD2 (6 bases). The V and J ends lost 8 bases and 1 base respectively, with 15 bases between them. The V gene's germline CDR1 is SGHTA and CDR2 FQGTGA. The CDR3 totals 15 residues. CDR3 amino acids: CASSGGAASYNEQFF. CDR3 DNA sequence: TGTGCCAGCTCCGGCGGGGCCGCGTCCTACAATGAGCAGTTCTTC. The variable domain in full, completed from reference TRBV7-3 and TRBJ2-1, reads GAGVSQTPSNKVTEKGKYVELRCDPISGHTALYWYRQSLGQGPEFLIYFQGTGAADDSGLPNDRFFAVRPEGSVSTLKIQRTERGDSAVYLCASSGGAASYNEQFFGPGTRLTVL.

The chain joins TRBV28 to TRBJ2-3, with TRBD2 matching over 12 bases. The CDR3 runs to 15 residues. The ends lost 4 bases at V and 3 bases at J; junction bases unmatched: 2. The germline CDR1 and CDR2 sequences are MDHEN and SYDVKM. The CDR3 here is CASSSGLAGTDTQYF. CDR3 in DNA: TGTGCCAGCAGTTCCGGACTAGCGGGAACAGATACGCAGTATTTT.

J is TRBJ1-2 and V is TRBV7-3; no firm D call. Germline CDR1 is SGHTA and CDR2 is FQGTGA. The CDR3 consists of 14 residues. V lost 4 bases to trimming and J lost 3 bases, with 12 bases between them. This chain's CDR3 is CASSSHHMDYGYTF. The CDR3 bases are TGTGCCAGCAGCTCCCACCACATGGACTATGGCTACACCTTC.

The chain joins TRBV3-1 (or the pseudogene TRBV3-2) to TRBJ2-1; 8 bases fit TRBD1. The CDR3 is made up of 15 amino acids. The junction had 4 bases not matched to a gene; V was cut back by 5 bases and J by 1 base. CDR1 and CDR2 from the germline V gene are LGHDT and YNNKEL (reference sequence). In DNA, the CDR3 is TGTGCCAGCAGCGAGACAGGGGATTCCTACAATGAGCAGTTCTTC. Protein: CASSETGDSYNEQFF.

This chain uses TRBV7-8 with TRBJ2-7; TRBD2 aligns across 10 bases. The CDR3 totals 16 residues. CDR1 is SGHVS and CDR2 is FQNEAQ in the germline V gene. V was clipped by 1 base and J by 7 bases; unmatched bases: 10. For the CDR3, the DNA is TGTGCCAGCAGCTTAGGGACTAGCGGAGGCCCTAGGGAGCAGTACTTC. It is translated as CASSLGTSGGPREQYF.

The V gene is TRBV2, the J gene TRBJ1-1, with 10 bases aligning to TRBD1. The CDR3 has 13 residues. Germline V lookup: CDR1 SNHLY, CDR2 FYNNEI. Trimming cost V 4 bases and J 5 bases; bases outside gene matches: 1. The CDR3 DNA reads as TGTGCCAGCAGTGGACAGGGGGCGACTGAAGCTTTCTTT. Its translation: CASSGQGATEAFF.